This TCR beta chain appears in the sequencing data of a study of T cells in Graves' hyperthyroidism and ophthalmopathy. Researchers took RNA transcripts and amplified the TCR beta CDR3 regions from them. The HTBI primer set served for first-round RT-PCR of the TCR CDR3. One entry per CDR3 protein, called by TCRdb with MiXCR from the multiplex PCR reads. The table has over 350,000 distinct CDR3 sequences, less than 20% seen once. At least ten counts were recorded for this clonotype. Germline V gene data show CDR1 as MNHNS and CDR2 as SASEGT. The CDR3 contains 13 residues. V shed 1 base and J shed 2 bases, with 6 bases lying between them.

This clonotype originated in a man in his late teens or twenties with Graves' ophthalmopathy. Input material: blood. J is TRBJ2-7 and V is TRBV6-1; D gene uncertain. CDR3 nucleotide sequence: TGTGCCAGCAGTGAAGGTGCCACCTACGAGCAGTACTTC. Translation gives CASSEGATYEQYF.